Below, one T cell receptor beta chain is given with its context. A few counts support this clonotype. Its antigen is unknown. No much larger clonotype is one base removed from it; base qualities were not supplied. Sequenced using an Illumina HiSeq 2500. TCR beta libraries were prepared by quantitative 5'-RACE with molecular barcodes. The paper's processing steps were these. To identify disease-linked TCR variants, a new computational method was used, one built on a probabilistic model of VDJ rearrangement. TCRdb handled the public reads itself, with Q25 trimming in fastp and clone calling in MiXCR, and kept productive beta chains. Rows are combined by CDR3 protein, so each entry shows the most common genes and DNA. It is TCRdb's table, rather than the study itself, that gives the V and J calls and clone size. Here the sample has approximately 220,000 distinct CDR3 sequences; around 20% occur a single time. Of the sample, about 39% is held by the ten largest clones.

This entry comes from a study of CD8 T cells in ankylosing spondylitis (dated by TCRdb to about 2017). About the full investigation: To find TCR variants linked to disease, the study profiled T cell receptor beta repertoires in ankylosing spondylitis patients and healthy donors. In total, the full study cohort was made up of 95 to 110 healthy donors and roughly 27 ankylosing spondylitis patients. Peripheral blood was sampled, and synovial fluid was also collected from ankylosing spondylitis patients.

Beyond this particular receptor, the publication reports: A TCR beta motif of several highly homologous amino acid variants appeared characteristic of blood from ankylosing spondylitis patients. Some of the motif variants had been reported before in the synovial fluid and blood of reactive arthritis patients, a finding that suggests common disease-initiation mechanisms. The disease-linked clones showed a CD8+ phenotype and occurred at relatively low frequencies in peripheral blood. According to the report, matched synovial fluid samples from ankylosing spondylitis patients were significantly enriched for the disease-linked clones.

CDR1 and CDR2, looked up from the germline V gene (reference sequence), are SEHNR and FQNEAQ. At the junction V is shortened by 1 base and J by 4 bases, with 10 bases in between. The CDR3 holds 14 amino acids from the cysteine to the phenylalanine. The sequence is cut down to CDR3 DNA, 42 bases in frame from base 1. Material for sequencing was blood, either unsorted or a sorted T cell fraction (not recorded which). The source is a male donor with ankylosing spondylitis. This receptor chain uses TRBV7-9 and TRBJ2-5, with the D segment identity uncertain. The CDR3 loop reads CASSLGYSLETQYF. The bases are TGTGCCAGCAGCTTAGGATACTCCCTAGAGACCCAGTACTTC. With all but the CDR3 taken from the reference TRBV7-9 and TRBJ2-5 genes, the full variable domain is: DTGVSQNPRHKITKRGQNVTFRCDPISEHNRLYWYRQTLGQGPEFLTYFQNEAQLEKSRLLSDRFSAERPKGSFSTLEIQRTEQGDSAMYLCASSLGYSLETQYFGPGTRLLVL.